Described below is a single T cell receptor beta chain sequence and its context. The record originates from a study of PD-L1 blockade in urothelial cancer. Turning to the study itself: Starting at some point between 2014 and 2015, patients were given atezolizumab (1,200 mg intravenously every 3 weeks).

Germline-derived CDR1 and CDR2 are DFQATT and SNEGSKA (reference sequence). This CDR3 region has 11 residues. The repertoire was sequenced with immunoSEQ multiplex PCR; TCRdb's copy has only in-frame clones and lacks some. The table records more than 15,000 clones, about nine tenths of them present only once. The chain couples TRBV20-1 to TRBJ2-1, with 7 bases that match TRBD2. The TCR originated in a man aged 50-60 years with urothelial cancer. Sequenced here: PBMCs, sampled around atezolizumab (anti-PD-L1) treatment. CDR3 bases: TGCAGGACCGGGGGGTACAATGAGCAGTTCTTC. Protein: CRTGGYNEQFF.